This T cell receptor (beta chain) was captured by sequencing in a study of early T cells in non-severe SARS-CoV-2 infection (dated by TCRdb to the early 2020s). Concerning the study at large: Bulk RNA from unsorted whole blood was used for TCR sequencing, so alpha and beta chains could not be paired. General study outcomes and caveats: VDJdb matching was skewed toward anti-spike CD8 responses and likely underestimated virus-specific expansions by missing private and CD4 specificities.

A case-control design nested within a healthcare worker cohort in London, UK, was used, with weekly nasopharyngeal swab PCR tests and blood sampling performed. Healthcare workers were recruited during the week of the UK lockdown, between 23 and 31 March 2020, and followed weekly for up to roughly 15 weeks. As encoded in the germline V gene, CDR1 is SGHTA while CDR2 is FQGNSA. The CDR3 sequence holds 15 residues, the cysteine and phenylalanine included. Only the CDR3 portion is preserved as DNA: 45 bases, with reading frame beginning at the first base. As concerns this clonotype: Its specific antigen is unknown. One end of the junction is discordant with germline, which a read error may explain.

The library relied on 5' RACE. Sequenced on a NextSeq 500. In the TCR library protocol, unique molecular identifiers were attached to individual cDNA molecules to correct for PCR bias and sequencing error. Both TCR alpha and beta chains were sequenced, and tight co-correlation was observed between alpha and beta sequence abundances in each sample. On the authors' methods: Decombinator V4 was used to annotate the V gene, J gene and CDR3 of the TCR sequences. TCRs were defined as expanded if a significant change between any two time points was detected under a Poisson model with p below 0.0001. TCR abundances were normalised to the total number of TCRs sequenced per sample and were expressed as counts per million. TRAV1-2 paired with TRAJ12, TRAJ20 or TRAJ33 defined MAIT TCRs, while TRAV10 paired with TRAJ18 defined iNKT TCRs. VDJdb, accessed on 1 November 2021, was searched for TCRs annotated for CMV, EBV and SARS-CoV-2, and TCRs annotated for more than one antigen were excluded. TCRdb ran its own pipeline on the public reads, namely fastp trimming at Q25 and MiXCR clone calling, and kept in-frame beta chains. Identical CDR3 proteins give one entry, which carries the most common genes and DNA. These V and J calls are TCRdb output, not the study's own analysis. The sample table holds approximately 90,000 distinct CDR3 sequences, of which approximately 11% were seen once. The ten largest clones take up 4.7% of the sample.

This receptor was identified in an adult who was a healthcare worker with PCR-confirmed SARS-CoV-2 infection or an uninfected control (not recorded which). The sequencing here drew on whole blood, taken at baseline. The chain uses TRBV7-2 and TRBJ2-3, with an unclear D gene assignment. The DNA is as follows: TGTGCCAGCAGCATAGCTCTCGTGGGCACAGATACGCAGTATTTT. This is translated as CASSIALVGTDTQYF.